This entry describes one TCR beta chain. The data stem from a study of monozygotic twins with inflammatory bowel disease. TCRdb reanalyzed the 5' RACE reads, giving one entry per CDR3 protein sequence and no DNA. With around 97,000 distinct CDR3 sequences in the sample, the ten largest clones hold around 1.9%. This CDR3 comprises 14 residues. The origin of this receptor is a human donor with ulcerative colitis or Crohn's disease, or a healthy co-twin of an affected twin (not recorded which). The rearrangement uses TRBV12-3 or TRBV12-4 and TRBJ2-5; the D gene TCRdb calls, TRBD1, cannot be checked with no DNA. The sequencing sample was made of blood. CDR3 amino acids: CASRITGAGETQYF.